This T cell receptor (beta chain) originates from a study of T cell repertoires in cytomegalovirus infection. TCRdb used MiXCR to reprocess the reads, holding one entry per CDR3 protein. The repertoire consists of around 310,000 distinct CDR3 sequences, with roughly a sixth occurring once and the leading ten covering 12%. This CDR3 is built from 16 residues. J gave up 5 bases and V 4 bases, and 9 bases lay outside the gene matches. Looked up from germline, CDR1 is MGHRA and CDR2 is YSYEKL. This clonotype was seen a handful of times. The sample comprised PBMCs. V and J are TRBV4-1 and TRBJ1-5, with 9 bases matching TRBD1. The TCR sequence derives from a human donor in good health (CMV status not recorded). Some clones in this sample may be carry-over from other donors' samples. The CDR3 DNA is TGCGCCAGCAGCCTGAGCCAGGGACAGGGCCATCAGCCCCAGCATTTT. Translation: CASSLSQGQGHQPQHF.